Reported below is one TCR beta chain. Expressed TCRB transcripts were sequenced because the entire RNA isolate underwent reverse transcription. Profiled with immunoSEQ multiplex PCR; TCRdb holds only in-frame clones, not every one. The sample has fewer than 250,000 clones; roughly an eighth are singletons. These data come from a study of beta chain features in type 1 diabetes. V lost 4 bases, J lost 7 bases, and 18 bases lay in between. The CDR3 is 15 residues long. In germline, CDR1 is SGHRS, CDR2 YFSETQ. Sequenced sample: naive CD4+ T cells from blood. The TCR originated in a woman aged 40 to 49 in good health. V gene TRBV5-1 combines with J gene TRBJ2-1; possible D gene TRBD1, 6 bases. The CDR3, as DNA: TGCGCCAGCAGCCCCCGGACAGACCGGGTGAATGAGCAGTTCTTC. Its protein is CASSPRTDRVNEQFF. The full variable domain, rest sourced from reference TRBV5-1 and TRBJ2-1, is KAGVTQTPRYLIKTRGQQVTLSCSPISGHRSVSWYQQTPGQGLQFLFEYFSETQRNKGNFPGRFSGRQFSNSRSEMNVSTLELGDSALYLCASSPRTDRVNEQFFGPGTRLTVL.